One sample yielded the 14 T cell receptor beta chains listed below, sequenced in a study of OX40 agonist ivuxolimab in advanced cancers. Libraries were prepared by immunoSEQ multiplex PCR; TCRdb keeps only in-frame clonotypes and omits some of them. The table records 95,000 or so clones, roughly 84% of them present only once. The sequencing used CD4+ or CD8+ T cells sorted from blood, collected in a trial of the OX40 agonist ivuxolimab. The receptors come from an adult with an advanced solid tumor such as melanoma, head and neck, liver or kidney cancer.

This clone was seen a few times. The CDR3 region is CASSLGRGDLREQYF. Written as DNA, the CDR3 is TGTGCCAGCAGCTTAGGAAGAGGAGACCTCCGGGAGCAGTACTTC. J is TRBJ2-7 and V is TRBV7-9; D not resolved. V lost 1 base and J lost 7, with 17 bases in between. The CDR3 covers 15 residues. CDR1 and CDR2 from the germline V gene are SEHNR and FQNEAQ (reference sequence).

The chain employs TRBV10-3 and TRBJ2-3, with D possibly being TRBD2 (6 bases). The germline V gene has CDR1 ENHRY and CDR2 SYGVKD. This CDR3 is 14 amino acids long. The V end lost 2 bases, the J end lost 11 bases, and 17 bases lay between the germline ends. The CDR3 is CAISEVIVGRGQYF. The DNA of the CDR3 is TGTGCCATCAGTGAGGTCATAGTCGGGAGAGGGCAGTATTTT.

The chain employs TRBV11-3 and TRBJ2-1, with 14 bases that match TRBD2. The CDR3 length is 14 residues. The V segment lost 5 bases and the J segment 12 bases; nucleotides outside the gene matches: 6. The germline V gene has CDR1 SGHNT and CDR2 YENEEA. This chain's CDR3 is CASSKPGLAGVQFF. CDR3 coding DNA: TGTGCCAGCAGCAAACCGGGACTAGCGGGAGTGCAGTTCTTC.

The CDR3 region has the DNA TGTGCCAGCAGCTTGTGGGGGCGGCGGGATGGCTACACCTTC. It is translated as CASSLWGRRDGYTF. V gene TRBV5-6 combines with J gene TRBJ1-2; TRBD1 might be the D (6 bases). Trimming shortened V by 1 base and J by 6 bases, and 13 bases separated the two germline ends. The CDR3 covers 14 residues. Germline V gene data show CDR1 as SGHDT and CDR2 as YYEEEE. Based on the CDR3 plus reference TRBV5-6 and TRBJ1-2, the full variable domain is DAGVTQSPTHLIKTRGQQVTLRCSPKSGHDTVSWYQQALGQGPQFIFQYYEEEERQRGNFPDRFSGHQFPNYSSELNVNALLLGDSALYLCASSLWGRRDGYTFGSGTRLTVV.

This clone was seen a single time. The chain carries TRBV15 and TRBJ1-3; TRBD1 is a possible D gene (6 bases). With 0 bases removed from V and 2 bases from J, the gap between germline ends came to 17 bases. Per germline, CDR1 LNHNV and CDR2 YYDKDF (reference sequence). This CDR3 has 18 amino acids. The CDR3 reads CATSRDGSRGRAGNTIYF. The CDR3 region has the DNA TGTGCCACCAGCAGAGATGGGAGCAGGGGAAGGGCTGGAAACACCATATATTTT.

The CDR3 region is CASSFTLGNEQFF. Here the CDR3 DNA reads TGCGCCAGCAGCTTTACTCTGGGGAATGAGCAGTTCTTC. The chain couples TRBV5-1 to TRBJ2-1; D remains ambiguous. The CDR3 totals 13 residues. Looked up from germline, CDR1 is SGHRS and CDR2 is YFSETQ. Trimming removed 2 bases from V and 7 bases from J, with 10 bases in between.

The V gene is TRBV27, the J gene TRBJ2-2; D ambiguous. CDR1 is MNHEY, CDR2 SMNVEV, per germline (reference sequence). Trimming removed 1 base at V and 0 bases at J, with 9 bases between. The CDR3 extends over 16 amino acids. The CDR3 DNA sequence: TGTGCCAGCAGTTTATGCCGCAGAACGAACACCGGGGAGCTGTTTTTT. Translation gives CASSLCRRTNTGELFF.

The chain couples TRBV30 to TRBJ2-1; 10 positions match TRBD1. The CDR3 is 13 residues long. The germline V gene encodes CDR1 GTSNPN and CDR2 SVGIG (reference sequence). The V segment lost 3 bases and the J segment 6 bases; nucleotides outside the gene matches: 2. The CDR3 DNA reads TGTGCCTGGAGGGGACAGGGGTCCAATGAGCAGTTCTTC. Translating gives CAWRGQGSNEQFF.

This clone has just one count. The gene calls are TRBV6-5 and TRBJ2-2, with unresolved D. The CDR3 consists of 15 residues. Trimming removed 4 bases at V and 1 base at J, with 10 bases between. Per the germline V gene, CDR1 is MNHEY and CDR2 is SVGAGI. The CDR3 is CASSFRHENTGELFF. The CDR3 bases are TGTGCCAGCAGTTTCCGGCATGAGAACACCGGGGAGCTGTTTTTT.

The CDR3 DNA follows: TGTGCCATCAGTGAGCGGGGCGGGGACCTAGCCAAAAACATTCAGTACTTC. Its protein product is CAISERGGDLAKNIQYF. This chain connects TRBV10-3 to TRBJ2-4, with D tentatively TRBD2 (6 bases). Looked up from germline, CDR1 is ENHRY and CDR2 is SYGVKD. CDR3 length: 17 residues. V was cut by 2 bases and J by 0 bases, with 14 bases left in between.

V usage is TRBV4-1 and J usage is TRBJ2-7; TRBD1 aligns across 11 bases. The CDR3 loop spans 16 amino acids. The V and J ends lost 1 base and 0 bases, in that order; junction bases with no gene match: 2. Germline CDR1 and CDR2: MGHRA and YSYEKL. CDR3 DNA sequence: TGCGCCAGCAGCCAAGGGACAGGGGGCGGCTCCTACGAGCAGTACTTC. Amino acids: CASSQGTGGGSYEQYF.

The DNA of the CDR3 is TGCAGCGTTGGCAGGGCCAACACTGAAGCTTTCTTT. Amino acid sequence: CSVGRANTEAFF. The chain carries TRBV29-1 and TRBJ1-1; tentatively, D is TRBD1 (5 bases). The germline gives CDR1 SQVTM, CDR2 ANQGSEA. Trimming took 4 bases from V and 2 from J, leaving 8 bases between them. The CDR3 runs to 12 residues. The full variable domain, its missing parts supplied by reference TRBV29-1 and TRBJ1-1, is SAVISQKPSRDICQRGTSLTIQCQVDSQVTMMFWYRQQPGQSLTLIATANQGSEATYESGFVIDKFPISRPNLTFSTLTVSNMSPEDSSIYLCSVGRANTEAFFGQGTRLTVV.

The rearrangement links TRBV7-9 to TRBJ2-7; 7 nucleotides line up with TRBD2. The CDR3 runs to 16 residues. Per the germline V gene, CDR1 is SEHNR and CDR2 is FQNEAQ (reference sequence). The V gene end was trimmed by 5 bases and the J gene end by 0 bases; junction bases not matched to a gene: 10. As DNA, the CDR3 is TGTGCCAGCAGCCCCCGGGAGGCTAGCCTCTCCTACGAGCAGTACTTC. Translated, it gives CASSPREASLSYEQYF.

This chain joins TRBV6-5 and TRBJ2-2; D unclear. The CDR3 extends over 11 amino acids. Germline CDR1 is MNHEY and CDR2 is SVGAGI. The V end was cut by 6 bases, the J end by 6 bases, with 5 bases between. The DNA for the CDR3 is TGTGCCAGCAGGAGGTCCGGGGAGCTGTTTTTT. Amino acids: CASRRSGELFF.